One sample yielded the 22 T cell receptor beta chains listed below, sequenced in a study of shared clonotypes between healthy human individuals (dated by TCRdb to between 2020 and 2021). Library preparation used the immunoSEQ multiplex PCR assay. This is the immuneACCESS table as TCRdb keeps it, with only in-frame sequences that have V and J called. A part of the clones is gone; compared with another copy, unresolved V genes explain less than half, and the rest is unexplained. The sample records over a million clones, roughly 96% of which are singletons. Approximately 1.1% of the sample rests with the top ten. Material for sequencing was naive CD4+ T cells sorted from blood. The meaning of the sample's cell subset or site label: CD45RA+ positively selected. The receptors originated from a man aged 25 to 40 in good health.

The chain carries TRBV7-2 and TRBJ2-2; D is ambiguous. Trimming removed 7 bases at V and 6 bases at J, with 12 bases between. The CDR3 totals 13 residues. Germline CDR1 is SGHTA and CDR2 is FQGNSA. CDR3 amino acids: CASNRRSPGELFF. As DNA, the CDR3 is TGTGCCAGCAACCGCCGAAGTCCCGGGGAGCTGTTTTTT.

The CDR3 bases are TGTGCCAGCAGCTCGACCCACAATGAGCAGTTCTTC. Translating gives CASSSTHNEQFF. This chain joins TRBV7-2 and TRBJ2-1, with no clear D. This CDR3 region has 12 residues. Germline lookup yields CDR1 SGHTA and CDR2 FQGNSA. Trimming removed 4 bases at V and 5 bases at J, with 6 bases between.

With respect to this clone: This same CDR3 is encoded by further DNA sequences in the sample. The chain couples TRBV6-5 to TRBJ1-5; D possibly corresponds to TRBD1 (5 bases). V dropped 2 bases and J dropped 3 bases, with 8 bases sitting between them. CDR3 length: 14 residues. Germline V CDR1 and CDR2: MNHEY, SVGAGI. CDR3 sequence: CASSYRGDNQPQHF. The CDR3 DNA sequence: TGTGCCAGCAGTTACAGGGGTGACAATCAGCCCCAGCATTTT.

The chain links TRBV5-1 to TRBJ1-1; 7 bases align to TRBD1. J lost 0 bases, V lost 0 bases, and 11 bases had no gene match. The CDR3 loop spans 18 amino acids. Germline assignment: CDR1 SGHRS and CDR2 YFSETQ. The CDR3 nucleotides are TGCGCCAGCAGCTTGGTTCCGGGACAGTCTTCAATGAACACTGAAGCTTTCTTT. Translating gives CASSLVPGQSSMNTEAFF.

This sequence joins TRBV7-3 and TRBJ2-1; D remains unclear. The CDR3 loop spans 15 amino acids. V was shortened by 2 bases and J by 4 bases, with 12 bases between the two germline ends. CDR1 is SGHTA, CDR2 FQGTGA, per germline. The CDR3 reads CASSLFRGPYNEQFF. The CDR3, as DNA: TGTGCCAGCAGCTTATTTCGCGGACCTTACAATGAGCAGTTCTTC.

The chain is built from TRBV5-1 and TRBJ1-1; D gene uncertain. The germline V and J ends were trimmed by 2 bases and 1 base, with 15 bases remaining between them. Germline-derived CDR1 and CDR2 are SGHRS and YFSETQ. There are 16 residues in the CDR3. Here the CDR3 reads CASSFASKVGNTEAFF. The CDR3 DNA reads TGCGCCAGCAGCTTTGCGTCCAAAGTAGGGAACACTGAAGCTTTCTTT.

In nucleotides, the CDR3 is TGCAGCGTTGTCACCGGGGTCGGGGACGAGCAGTACTTC. This codes for CSVVTGVGDEQYF. V and J are TRBV29-1 and TRBJ2-7, with D possibly TRBD2 on 5 matching bases. Deletions cut 4 bases from V and 5 bases from J, with 15 bases between. The germline V gene encodes CDR1 SQVTM and CDR2 ANQGSEA. CDR3 length: 13 amino acids.

V gene TRBV6-1 combines with J gene TRBJ2-5; 11 bases are a match to TRBD2. The end of the DNA is better explained by TRBJ2-7, so the J call may be wrong. The CDR3 extends over 18 amino acids. The V gene's germline CDR1 is MNHNS and CDR2 SASEGT. CDR3 DNA: TGTGCCAGCAGTGACGACGCCAAACTAGCGGGAGTTCCCTACGAGCAGTACTTC. Amino acids: CASSDDAKLAGVPYEQYF.

The chain couples TRBV7-8 to TRBJ2-3; D not certain. This CDR3 comprises 13 residues. Trimming stripped 4 bases from V and 5 bases from J, with 10 bases between. CDR1 and CDR2 (germline): SGHVS, FQNEAQ. The CDR3 reads CASSSRVRDTQYF. In DNA, the CDR3 is TGTGCCAGCAGCTCTAGGGTGAGAGATACGCAGTATTTT.

The V and J genes are TRBV18 and TRBJ1-2; TRBD1 matches at 11 bases. The germline gives CDR1 KGHSH, CDR2 LQKENI. With 1 base clipped from V and 4 bases from J, the junction kept 2 bases outside the gene matches. CDR3 length: 15 residues. The chain's CDR3 is CASSPQGQGGYGYTF. CDR3 DNA sequence: TGTGCCAGCTCACCACAGGGACAGGGGGGCTATGGCTACACCTTC.

The chain employs TRBV10-1 and TRBJ2-7; 8 bases line up with TRBD1. V was clipped by 6 bases and J by 5 bases; unmatched bases: 6. Germline values: CDR1 WNHNN, CDR2 SYGVQD (reference sequence). The CDR3 length is 13 residues. The CDR3 region is CASRTGVKDEQYF. Here the CDR3 DNA reads TGCGCCAGCAGGACAGGGGTGAAGGACGAGCAGTACTTC.

This clone showed up just once. V usage is TRBV7-9 and J usage is TRBJ2-5; D is unclear. CDR1 and CDR2 from the germline V gene are SEHNR and FQNEAQ (reference sequence). V was pared by 0 bases and J by 0 bases, with 8 bases between. This CDR3 comprises 15 residues. CDR3 region: CASSLAFSYQETQYF. For the CDR3, the DNA is TGTGCCAGCAGCTTAGCTTTCTCGTACCAAGAGACCCAGTACTTC. Drawing the rest from reference TRBV7-9 and TRBJ2-5, the complete variable domain is DTGVSQNPRHKITKRGQNVTFRCDPISEHNRLYWYRQTLGQGPEFLTYFQNEAQLEKSRLLSDRFSAERPKGSFSTLEIQRTEQGDSAMYLCASSLAFSYQETQYFGPGTRLLVL.

The rearrangement uses TRBV14 and TRBJ2-5; D is ambiguous. The CDR3 extends over 12 amino acids. Trimming left V 1 base short and J 5 bases short, with 5 bases between. Looked up from germline, CDR1 is SGHDN and CDR2 is FVKESK. The CDR3 coding sequence is TGTGCCAGCAGCCAAGTGTTGGAGACCCAGTACTTC. It specifies CASSQVLETQYF.

The rearrangement links TRBV5-4 to TRBJ1-1, with D possibly being TRBD1 (6 bases). V lost 4 bases, J lost 2 bases, and 12 bases lay in between. This CDR3 has 14 residues. Germline CDR1 reads SGHNT; CDR2 reads YYREEE (reference sequence). The CDR3 DNA reads TGTGCCAGCAGCAGAAAACAGGGAAACACTGAAGCTTTCTTT. Encoded protein: CASSRKQGNTEAFF.

The chain has TRBV19 and TRBJ1-5; a possible D gene is TRBD1 (6 bases). CDR1 LNHDA and CDR2 SQIVND come from the germline V gene (reference sequence). V dropped 3 bases and J dropped 9 bases, with 12 bases sitting between them. The CDR3 extends over 13 amino acids. The CDR3 coding sequence is TGTGCCAGTAGTATCAGGTGGGGGCTGCCCCAGCATTTT. This translates into CASSIRWGLPQHF.

The chain links TRBV6-1 to TRBJ1-2; maybe TRBD1 (5 bases). CDR3 size: 12 residues. V lost 4 bases, J lost 3 bases, and 6 bases lay in between. Germline CDR1 MNHNS, CDR2 SASEGT. The CDR3 coding sequence is TGTGCCAGCAGTGCACAGGACTATGGCTACACCTTC. This codes for CASSAQDYGYTF.

The chain employs TRBV9 and TRBJ2-7, with D possibly TRBD2 on 7 matching bases. The germline gives CDR1 SGDLS, CDR2 YYNGEE. Trimming took 0 bases from V and 4 from J, leaving 14 bases between them. CDR3 length: 15 amino acids. For the CDR3, the DNA is TGTGCCAGCAGCGTAGAGGGGGAGGGGCTGTACGAGCAGTACTTC. Translating it yields CASSVEGEGLYEQYF.

As regards this clone: Other DNA sequences in the same sample also yield this CDR3. This rearrangement joins TRBV11-2 to TRBJ2-5; no firm D call. The CDR3 runs 13 residues. Trimming took off 0 bases at V and 5 bases at J, with 7 bases between the two ends. In germline, CDR1 is SGHAT, CDR2 FQNNGV. The CDR3 region has the DNA TGTGCCAGCAGCTTAGATCTTTGGGAGACCCAGTACTTC. It specifies CASSLDLWETQYF.

The rearrangement uses TRBV5-4 and TRBJ2-2; D not resolved. The V gene lost 3 bases and the J gene lost 5 bases, with 8 bases spanning the gap. Germline CDR1 reads SGHNT; CDR2 reads YYREEE (reference sequence). The CDR3 is 13 amino acids. CDR3 loop: CASSSRNTGELFF. The CDR3 DNA is TGTGCCAGCAGCTCGAGAAATACCGGGGAGCTGTTTTTT.

The V gene is TRBV4-3, the J gene TRBJ1-1; D remains unclear. Trimming removed 4 bases from V and 3 bases from J, with 12 bases in between. The CDR3 extends over 14 amino acids. The germline gives CDR1 LGHNA, CDR2 YSLEER. Here the CDR3 DNA reads TGCGCCAGCAGCCCTCAGCGGAGGGACACTGAAGCTTTCTTT. It specifies CASSPQRRDTEAFF.

This clone was detected once. Other DNA sequences from this sample encode an identical CDR3 as well. J is TRBJ2-2 and V is TRBV29-1; D is unclear. The CDR3 is 13 residues long. The germline V and J ends were trimmed by 3 bases and 1 base, with 6 bases remaining between them. The V gene's germline CDR1 is SQVTM and CDR2 ANQGSEA. CDR3 DNA sequence: TGCAGCGTTGATCCCGGGAACACCGGGGAGCTGTTTTTT. Encoded protein: CSVDPGNTGELFF.

This chain connects TRBV2 to TRBJ1-5; D is uncertain. The CDR3 has 14 amino acids. Trimming left V 8 bases short and J 1 base short, with 12 bases between. Germline CDR1 is SNHLY and CDR2 is FYNNEI. The CDR3 region has the DNA TGTGCCAGCCTCGAGGCCGAGAGCAATCAGCCCCAGCATTTT. As protein: CASLEAESNQPQHF.